These 7 T cell receptor beta chains share one sample of origin, sequenced in a study of cytomegalovirus exposure and HLA in healthy donors. The PCR contained 60 Vbeta and 13 Jbeta primers. Measured with immunoSEQ multiplex PCR; TCRdb has only the in-frame clones, and not every one. The sample shows more than 90,000 clones, about 75% of them seen only once. The sample comprised PBMCs. Source of these receptors: a man aged 40-50 years in good health and CMV-seropositive.

V usage is TRBV7-2 and J usage is TRBJ2-3; D may be TRBD2 (6 bases). Trimming removed 1 base at V and 2 bases at J, with 16 bases between. The length of the CDR3 is 17 residues. Per the germline V gene, CDR1 is SGHTA and CDR2 is FQGNSA. CDR3 sequence (DNA): TGTGCCAGCAGCTTAGGGCTAGCGAGAGGGCCCACAGATACGCAGTATTTT. Translated: CASSLGLARGPTDTQYF.

This clone occurred once. V is TRBV2 and J is TRBJ2-1; 10 bases line up with TRBD1. The J segment lost 6 bases and the V segment lost 6 bases, leaving 5 bases of the junction unmatched. This CDR3 comprises 14 residues. The germline V gene has CDR1 SNHLY and CDR2 FYNNEI. In DNA, the CDR3 is TGTGCCAGCAGCCGAGACAGGGGGCGCAATGAGCAGTTCTTC. It specifies CASSRDRGRNEQFF.

This clone was detected a few times. The V and J genes are TRBV11-2 and TRBJ2-2, with D possibly being TRBD1 (5 bases). The CDR3 has 15 amino acids. V lost 4 bases and J 6 bases, leaving 15 bases between the germline ends. The germline V gene has CDR1 SGHAT and CDR2 FQNNGV. The CDR3 sequence is CASSSLLVGPGELFF. CDR3 coding DNA: TGTGCCAGCAGCTCACTGTTGGTGGGGCCCGGGGAGCTGTTTTTT.

The gene calls are TRBV2 and TRBJ2-1, with 9 positions matching TRBD2. Germline CDR1 and CDR2: SNHLY and FYNNEI. Unmatched junction bases numbered 6, after V lost 8 bases and J lost 4 bases. The CDR3 loop spans 14 amino acids. The CDR3 protein is CASSVTSGYNEQFF. The CDR3 coding sequence is TGTGCCAGCTCTGTGACTAGCGGTTACAATGAGCAGTTCTTC. Variable domain in full (rest from reference TRBV2 and TRBJ2-1): EPEVTQTPSHQVTQMGQEVILRCVPISNHLYFYWYRQILGQKVEFLVSFYNNEISEKSEIFDDQFSVERPDGSNFTLKIRSTKLEDSAMYFCASSVTSGYNEQFFGPGTRLTVL.

Only a few counts were recorded for this clone. The chain employs TRBV4-2 and TRBJ2-1; 11 nucleotides align to TRBD2. In germline, CDR1 is LGHNA, CDR2 YNFKEQ. V shed 0 bases and J 7 bases; nucleotides not matched to a gene: 11. The CDR3 is 18 amino acids. The CDR3 sequence is CASSQDEASGRFGNEQFF. CDR3 sequence (DNA): TGTGCCAGCAGCCAAGATGAGGCTAGCGGGAGGTTTGGAAATGAGCAGTTCTTC.

The J gene is TRBJ2-1, the V gene TRBV7-2; D unclear. Deletions cut 1 base from V and 3 bases from J, with 13 bases between. CDR1 and CDR2 from the germline V gene are SGHTA and FQGNSA. This CDR3 spans 16 amino acids. CDR3 sequence: CASSLELNLGYNEQFF. CDR3 sequence (DNA): TGTGCCAGCAGCTTAGAACTGAACCTAGGCTACAATGAGCAGTTCTTC.

This sequence joins TRBV27 and TRBJ2-2, with a weak D call TRBD2 (5 bases). In germline, CDR1 is MNHEY, CDR2 SMNVEV (reference sequence). This CDR3 is built from 18 residues. Trimming removed 3 bases at V and 1 base at J, with 18 bases between. The DNA of the CDR3 is TGTGCCAGCAGTTTCTCCCGGCCGGGAATCCTGAACACCGGGGAGCTGTTTTTT. As protein: CASSFSRPGILNTGELFF.